A selection of T cell receptor beta chains follows, all from one sample in a study of breast tumors, draining lymph nodes, adjacent tissues. TCRdb re-analysed the multiplex PCR reads in MiXCR, keeping a single row per CDR3 protein. The sample holds some 100,000 distinct CDR3 sequences; approximately 22% are singletons and the top ten take roughly 1.2%. The sequenced sample consisted of axillary lymph node tissue. These receptors were obtained from a female donor with breast cancer. Some clones in this sample may be carry-over from other donors' samples. Each CDR3 is given with its conserved first and last residue. Fields, in order: CDR3 DNA, CDR3 protein, J gene, V gene, CDR3 length, D gene, clone size. D genes are given only for firm matches. Some rows have no size entry. The others give once, few or many, or a class for an expanded clone.

CDR3nt: TGTGCCAGCAGCCCGGGACTTCCCCCTTTAGGGACCCAGTACTTC; CDR3aa: CASSPGLPPLGTQYF; j_gene: TRBJ2-5; v_gene: TRBV7-2; len: 15; d_gene: .; abundance: many
CDR3nt: TGTGCCGGAACACAGGGAGAGGTCACTGAAGCTTTCTTT; CDR3aa: CAGTQGEVTEAFF; j_gene: TRBJ1-1; v_gene: TRBV2; len: 13; d_gene: .; abundance: .
CDR3nt: TGCAGCGTTGGGCTAGCGGGAGACGATACGCAGTATTTT; CDR3aa: CSVGLAGDDTQYF; j_gene: TRBJ2-3; v_gene: TRBV29-1; len: 13; d_gene: TRBD2; abundance: .
CDR3nt: TGTGCCTGCCGGGAGAGCTCCTACGAGCAGTACTTC; CDR3aa: CACRESSYEQYF; j_gene: TRBJ2-7; v_gene: TRBV30; len: 12; d_gene: .; abundance: many
CDR3nt: TGTGCCAGCAGAAGAGATGCCGGCGGGACGACAGATACGCAGTATTTT; CDR3aa: CASRRDAGGTTDTQYF; j_gene: TRBJ2-3; v_gene: TRBV6-5; len: 16; d_gene: .; abundance: many
CDR3nt: TGTGCCAGCAGCTTAAGAGATAGCAATCAGCCCCAGCATTTT; CDR3aa: CASSLRDSNQPQHF; j_gene: TRBJ1-5; v_gene: TRBV7-9; len: 14; d_gene: .; abundance: .
CDR3nt: TGTGCCAGCAGCCAGGGCGACAGGCTCAATGAGCAGTTCTTC; CDR3aa: CASSQGDRLNEQFF; j_gene: TRBJ2-1; v_gene: TRBV27; len: 14; d_gene: .; abundance: few
CDR3nt: TGTGCCAGCAGTACGGGACAGGTGCCTGCGGCTTTCTTT; CDR3aa: CASSTGQVPAAFF; j_gene: TRBJ1-1; v_gene: TRBV6-4; len: 13; d_gene: TRBD1; abundance: few
CDR3nt: TGTGCCAGCAGACTGAGCGGGGGCCTTGACGAGCAGTACTTC; CDR3aa: CASRLSGGLDEQYF; j_gene: TRBJ2-7; v_gene: TRBV6-5; len: 14; d_gene: TRBD2; abundance: many
CDR3nt: TGTGCCAGTAGTATAGGGGGGGTCTACGAGCAGTACTTC; CDR3aa: CASSIGGVYEQYF; j_gene: TRBJ2-7; v_gene: TRBV19; len: 13; d_gene: .; abundance: many
CDR3nt: TGCGCCAGCAGCTTGGCAAGTGCTAATAATGAAAAACTGTTTTTT; CDR3aa: CASSLASANNEKLFF; j_gene: TRBJ1-4; v_gene: TRBV5-1; len: 15; d_gene: .; abundance: many
CDR3nt: TGTGCCAGCAGCTTAGCAGGGGGTCCCTACGAGCAGTACTTC; CDR3aa: CASSLAGGPYEQYF; j_gene: TRBJ2-7; v_gene: TRBV7-9; len: 14; d_gene: .; abundance: many
CDR3nt: TGCGCCAGCAGCTCGGATGTCTGCAACGAGCAGTACTTC; CDR3aa: CASSSDVCNEQYF; j_gene: TRBJ2-7; v_gene: TRBV5-1; len: 13; d_gene: .; abundance: .
CDR3nt: TGTGCCAGCAGTTCCCAGGCCGGAGTAGATACGCAGTATTTT; CDR3aa: CASSSQAGVDTQYF; j_gene: TRBJ2-3; v_gene: TRBV13; len: 14; d_gene: .; abundance: .
CDR3nt: .; CDR3aa: CASSFYICSGIGSVGDSSYEQYF; j_gene: TRBJ2-7; v_gene: TRBV7-2; len: 23; d_gene: .; abundance: .
CDR3nt: TGCGCCAGCAGCTTGGTTCCGGAAAGGGCAGATACGCAGTATTTT; CDR3aa: CASSLVPERADTQYF; j_gene: TRBJ2-3; v_gene: TRBV5-1; len: 15; d_gene: .; abundance: many
CDR3nt: TGTGCCTGGAGTGGTAGGGGGCGCCGAGACAATGAGCAGTTCTTC; CDR3aa: CAWSGRGRRDNEQFF; j_gene: TRBJ2-1; v_gene: TRBV30; len: 15; d_gene: TRBD1; abundance: .
CDR3nt: TGTGCCAGCAGTTACTCATCCCCGACAGGGACCAACTCACCCCCCCACTTT; CDR3aa: CASSYSSPTGTNSPPHF; j_gene: TRBJ1-6; v_gene: TRBV6-5; len: 17; d_gene: TRBD1; abundance: .
CDR3nt: TGTGCCAGCAGTTTTAGAACGGGCGGGACCTACGAGCAGTACTTC; CDR3aa: CASSFRTGGTYEQYF; j_gene: TRBJ2-7; v_gene: TRBV28; len: 15; d_gene: .; abundance: .
CDR3nt: TGTGCCAGCAGTTTATCGGGGACAGGGGGCGCTACCTCCTATAATTCACCCCTCCACTTT; CDR3aa: CASSLSGTGGATSYNSPLHF; j_gene: TRBJ1-6; v_gene: TRBV27; len: 20; d_gene: TRBD1; abundance: .
CDR3nt: TGTGCCAGCAGCCAAGACCCCCGGACTGGGGCCAACGTCCTGACTTTC; CDR3aa: CASSQDPRTGANVLTF; j_gene: TRBJ2-6; v_gene: TRBV14; len: 16; d_gene: .; abundance: few
CDR3nt: TGCGCCAGCAGCTTGGGGTCTCCGGATGGCTACACCTTC; CDR3aa: CASSLGSPDGYTF; j_gene: TRBJ1-2; v_gene: TRBV5-1; len: 13; d_gene: .; abundance: many
CDR3nt: TGTGCCAGCAGCCCAGGAGGAGGACAGGGGAATTATGGCTACACCTTC; CDR3aa: CASSPGGGQGNYGYTF; j_gene: TRBJ1-2; v_gene: TRBV7-9; len: 16; d_gene: TRBD1; abundance: many
CDR3nt: TGTGCCAGCAGCCCCCGTGGAGGACTAAACACTGAAGCTTTCTTT; CDR3aa: CASSPRGGLNTEAFF; j_gene: TRBJ1-1; v_gene: TRBV7-9; len: 15; d_gene: .; abundance: .
CDR3nt: TGCGCCAGCAGCTTGGGCCAGGGGTCCACCGGGGAGCTGTTTTTT; CDR3aa: CASSLGQGSTGELFF; j_gene: TRBJ2-2; v_gene: TRBV5-1; len: 15; d_gene: .; abundance: many
CDR3nt: TGTGCCAGTAGTATATCTACAGGGGATGGGTCAGAGACCCAGTACTTC; CDR3aa: CASSISTGDGSETQYF; j_gene: TRBJ2-5; v_gene: TRBV19; len: 16; d_gene: TRBD1; abundance: many
CDR3nt: TGCAGTGCTAGAGAGGCGAGGGGTAAATCACCCCTCCACTTT; CDR3aa: CSAREARGKSPLHF; j_gene: TRBJ1-6; v_gene: TRBV20-1; len: 14; d_gene: .; abundance: many
CDR3nt: TGTGCCAGCAGTTTGGGACTAGCCAAAAACATTCAGTACTTC; CDR3aa: CASSLGLAKNIQYF; j_gene: TRBJ2-4; v_gene: TRBV28; len: 14; d_gene: .; abundance: once
CDR3nt: TGTGCCAGCAGTGATCAGGTGGCAGGGGATCAGCCCCAGCATTTT; CDR3aa: CASSDQVAGDQPQHF; j_gene: TRBJ1-5; v_gene: TRBV2; len: 15; d_gene: .; abundance: many
CDR3nt: TGTGCCACCAGCAGAGCCAGAGGCCAACAAGAGACCCAGTACTTC; CDR3aa: CATSRARGQQETQYF; j_gene: TRBJ2-5; v_gene: TRBV15; len: 15; d_gene: .; abundance: many
CDR3nt: TGTGCCAGCAGTCTAGCGAGGGGGGCGTACGAGCAGTACTTC; CDR3aa: CASSLARGAYEQYF; j_gene: TRBJ2-7; v_gene: TRBV12-3/TRBV12-4; len: 14; d_gene: .; abundance: .
CDR3nt: TGTGCCACCAGTGACTCGACGGGACTAGCGGGGGGGAACACAGATACGCAGTATTTT; CDR3aa: CATSDSTGLAGGNTDTQYF; j_gene: TRBJ2-3; v_gene: TRBV24-1; len: 19; d_gene: TRBD2; abundance: many
CDR3nt: TGTGCCAGCAGCTCTCGACTAGCGGGAGTTGGCTACAATGAGCAGTTCTTC; CDR3aa: CASSSRLAGVGYNEQFF; j_gene: TRBJ2-1; v_gene: TRBV5-5; len: 17; d_gene: TRBD2; abundance: many
CDR3nt: TGTGCCAGCAGTGTCAGGGCCCAGGCCTACGAGCAGTACTTC; CDR3aa: CASSVRAQAYEQYF; j_gene: TRBJ2-7; v_gene: TRBV2; len: 14; d_gene: .; abundance: many
CDR3nt: TGTGCCAGCAGCTTAGTTCAGTTACATGGTGAGCAGTTCTTC; CDR3aa: CASSLVQLHGEQFF; j_gene: TRBJ2-1; v_gene: TRBV11-2; len: 14; d_gene: .; abundance: many
CDR3nt: TGTGCCAGCAGGTCGGGAGGGAGGAAAACGGAGACCCAGTACTTC; CDR3aa: CASRSGGRKTETQYF; j_gene: TRBJ2-5; v_gene: TRBV5-4; len: 15; d_gene: TRBD2; abundance: many
CDR3nt: TGTGCCACCAGTGACAACAGGGTCACCGGGGAGCTGTTTTTT; CDR3aa: CATSDNRVTGELFF; j_gene: TRBJ2-2; v_gene: TRBV24-1; len: 14; d_gene: .; abundance: many
CDR3nt: TGTGCCAGCAGCCTAGGGACAGGGGGTTCACCCCTCCACTTT; CDR3aa: CASSLGTGGSPLHF; j_gene: TRBJ1-6; v_gene: TRBV7-9; len: 14; d_gene: TRBD1; abundance: many
CDR3nt: TGTGCAGAGGGTCTAGGCTACACCTTC; CDR3aa: CAEGLGYTF; j_gene: TRBJ1-2; v_gene: TRBV30; len: 9; d_gene: .; abundance: many
CDR3nt: TGTGCCAGTAGTACAGCTGGGACGGGCCGCCGAGAGCCCCAGCATTTT; CDR3aa: CASSTAGTGRREPQHF; j_gene: TRBJ1-5; v_gene: TRBV19; len: 16; d_gene: .; abundance: .
CDR3nt: TGTGCCAGCAGCTTGACAGAATACAATGAGCAGTTCTTC; CDR3aa: CASSLTEYNEQFF; j_gene: TRBJ2-1; v_gene: TRBV2; len: 13; d_gene: .; abundance: many
CDR3nt: TGTGCCAGCATGGGAGGGACAGTGGCAGATACGCAGTATTTT; CDR3aa: CASMGGTVADTQYF; j_gene: TRBJ2-3; v_gene: TRBV2; len: 14; d_gene: .; abundance: many
CDR3nt: TGTGCCAGCAGTTGGACTAGCGGGAGGGTGAGGACCTACAATGAGCAGTTCTTC; CDR3aa: CASSWTSGRVRTYNEQFF; j_gene: TRBJ2-1; v_gene: TRBV6-2/TRBV6-3; len: 18; d_gene: TRBD2; abundance: .
CDR3nt: TGCAGTACCATGAGGCCGCCCTACAATGAGCAGTTCTTC; CDR3aa: CSTMRPPYNEQFF; j_gene: TRBJ2-1; v_gene: TRBV20-1; len: 13; d_gene: .; abundance: many
CDR3nt: TGTGCCAGCAGCCTAACCCGGACCTACGAGCTGTTCTTC; CDR3aa: CASSLTRTYELFF; j_gene: TRBJ2-1; v_gene: TRBV6-5; len: 13; d_gene: .; abundance: many
CDR3nt: TGTGCCTGGAGTGGTCCAGGGATAGTCGCCTACGAGCAGTACTTC; CDR3aa: CAWSGPGIVAYEQYF; j_gene: TRBJ2-7; v_gene: TRBV30; len: 15; d_gene: .; abundance: many
CDR3nt: TGCAGTGCTAGTTTGACAGGGTATAGCAATCAGCCCCAGCATTTT; CDR3aa: CSASLTGYSNQPQHF; j_gene: TRBJ1-5; v_gene: TRBV20-1; len: 15; d_gene: TRBD1; abundance: many